The 17 T cell receptor beta chains given below trace back to one sample, sequenced in a study of blood T cells in healthy people across ages. A sample-barcoded 5' primer and a J-beta primer mix were used in a second PCR of roughly 7 to 12 cycles. In TCRdb, the 5' RACE reads were re-called with MiXCR into one record per CDR3 protein. The data show approximately 730,000 distinct CDR3 sequences, about 55% seen once. The sequencing input was blood. These receptors were collected from an elderly man in good health.

The chain joins TRBV11-2 to TRBJ2-7; TRBD2 agrees at 9 bases. The CDR3 is made up of 15 amino acids. With V trimmed by 2 bases and J by 4 bases, 6 bases remained unmatched. The germline V gene has CDR1 SGHAT and CDR2 FQNNGV. CDR3 bases: TGTGCCAGCAGCTTATCGGCGGGAGGGGGATACGAGCAGTACTTC. Translation: CASSLSAGGGYEQYF.

The J gene is TRBJ2-7, the V gene TRBV6-5; TRBD1 might be the D (5 bases). The germline V gene encodes CDR1 MNHEY and CDR2 SVGAGI. Trimming left V 2 bases short and J 2 bases short, with 10 bases between. CDR3 length: 14 residues. In DNA, the CDR3 is TGTGCCAGCAGTTACAGGGGTACTACCTACGAGCAGTACTTC. Translation gives CASSYRGTTYEQYF.

The chain combines TRBV30 with TRBJ2-1, with TRBD2 matching over 12 bases. Germline V lookup: CDR1 GTSNPN, CDR2 SVGIG (reference sequence). This CDR3 region has 13 residues. Trimming took 5 bases from V and 8 from J; bases not matched to a gene: 4. CDR3 sequence: CAWSSGRAHEQFF. The CDR3 bases are TGTGCCTGGTCTAGCGGGAGGGCCCATGAGCAGTTCTTC.

This clonotype was counted between two and nine times. V is TRBV20-1 and J is TRBJ2-5; 11 bases line up with TRBD1. TRBJ2-7 explains the end of the DNA better; the J call may be wrong. Germline values: CDR1 DFQATT, CDR2 SNEGSKA (reference sequence). The CDR3 runs to 13 residues. The CDR3 nucleotides read TGCAGTGCTAAGGACAGGGGGCCGGGCGAGCAGTACTTC. Its protein product is CSAKDRGPGEQYF.

The V call is TRBV29-1, the J call TRBJ2-7; D is unclear. The CDR3 is made up of 13 amino acids. Germline CDR1 is SQVTM and CDR2 is ANQGSEA. V lost 6 bases and J lost 0, with 12 bases in between. The DNA of the CDR3 is TGCAGCGTATCATGGGGTACCTCCTACGAGCAGTACTTC. Translated: CSVSWGTSYEQYF.

This clonotype occurred once. V and J are TRBV6-2 or TRBV6-3 and TRBJ2-1, with 8 bases lining up with TRBD2. There are 17 residues in the CDR3. The ends lost 2 bases at V and 7 bases at J; junction bases unmatched: 13. Germline V CDR1 and CDR2: MNHEY, SVGEGT. Written as DNA, the CDR3 is TGTGCCAGCAGTTACCTCGGGGGGGGCCCCCTCGGGAATGAGCAGTTCTTC. It codes for CASSYLGGGPLGNEQFF.

This clonotype appeared once. This chain uses TRBV24-1 with TRBJ2-3, with D perhaps matching TRBD2 (6 bases). The germline gives CDR1 KGHDR, CDR2 SFDVKD. Trimming removed 1 base at V and 13 bases at J, with 14 bases between. There are 13 residues in the CDR3. The CDR3 protein is CATSDFPGSGEYF. CDR3 DNA sequence: TGTGCCACCAGTGATTTCCCGGGTTCGGGGGAGTATTTT.

The V gene is TRBV7-9, the J gene TRBJ2-7, with 9 positions matching TRBD1. With 5 bases clipped from V and 3 bases from J, the junction kept 8 bases outside the gene matches. Germline V lookup: CDR1 SEHNR, CDR2 FQNEAQ (reference sequence). The CDR3 contains 15 residues. The DNA of the CDR3 is TGTGCCAGCAGCCGGACAGGGGCAACACACTACGAGCAGTACTTC. This translates into CASSRTGATHYEQYF.

The V gene is TRBV7-2, the J gene TRBJ2-7, with TRBD2 matching over 12 bases. Germline CDR1 and CDR2: SGHTA and FQGNSA. V shed 5 bases and J 4 bases; nucleotides not matched to a gene: 12. This CDR3 comprises 17 residues. CDR3 region: CASSPRASTSGRYEQYF. The CDR3 nucleotides are TGTGCCAGCAGCCCCAGGGCGTCGACTAGCGGGAGATACGAGCAGTACTTC.

The gene calls are TRBV27 and TRBJ2-1; tentatively, D is TRBD2 (6 bases). The V gene's germline CDR1 is MNHEY and CDR2 SMNVEV (reference sequence). The CDR3 is 16 amino acids. The ends were cut back, 6 bases at V and 2 bases at J, with 17 bases in the middle. CDR3 sequence: CASRRDGRATYNEQFF. The CDR3 DNA reads TGTGCCAGCAGGAGAGACGGGAGAGCTACCTACAATGAGCAGTTCTTC.

This clonotype has only a few counts. The chain is built from TRBV11-1 and TRBJ2-1, with 7 bases lining up with TRBD2. J lost 0 bases, V lost 4 bases, and 21 bases had no gene match. The CDR3 is 21 residues long. Germline V CDR1 and CDR2: SGHAT, FQDESV (reference sequence). The CDR3 spells CASSSGAGLAAGRSSYNEQFF. The CDR3 DNA is TGTGCCAGCAGCTCTGGAGCGGGGCTAGCAGCGGGGAGGAGCTCCTACAATGAGCAGTTCTTC.

This clonotype turned up a few times. Here the CDR3 reads CASSFLEDTNPEEQYF. The CDR3 region has the DNA TGTGCCAGCAGCTTTTTGGAGGACACCAATCCGGAGGAGCAGTACTTC. The chain joins TRBV11-2 to TRBJ2-5; the D gene could be TRBD1 or TRBD2 (5 bases each). The germline V gene has CDR1 SGHAT and CDR2 FQNNGV. The V end was cut by 3 bases, the J end by 11 bases, with 25 bases between. The CDR3 runs 16 residues.

The chain employs TRBV29-1 and TRBJ1-1; weak D call: TRBD1 (6 bases). This CDR3 has 13 residues. The ends were cut back, 7 bases at V and 4 bases at J, with 16 bases in the middle. The germline gives CDR1 SQVTM, CDR2 ANQGSEA. CDR3 coding DNA: TGCAGCGGAAACACACAGGGTCGCACTGAAGCTTTCTTT. It specifies CSGNTQGRTEAFF. The whole variable domain, remainder taken from reference TRBV29-1 and TRBJ1-1, is SAVISQKPSRDICQRGTSLTIQCQVDSQVTMMFWYRQQPGQSLTLIATANQGSEATYESGFVIDKFPISRPNLTFSTLTVSNMSPEDSSIYLCSGNTQGRTEAFFGQGTRLTVV.

CDR3 protein: CSARETGGRTPLHF. DNA for the CDR3: TGCAGTGCTAGAGAGACAGGGGGCAGGACACCCCTCCACTTT. The V gene is TRBV20-1, the J gene TRBJ1-6; 10 bases agree with TRBD1. The CDR3 consists of 14 residues. The ends lost 0 bases at V and 11 bases at J; junction bases unmatched: 4. Germline assignment: CDR1 DFQATT and CDR2 SNEGSKA (reference sequence).

This rearrangement joins TRBV2 to TRBJ1-1; D unclear. The CDR3 runs 14 residues. Trimming shortened V by 4 bases and J by 0 bases, and 9 bases separated the two germline ends. Germline V gene lookup returns CDR1 SNHLY and CDR2 FYNNEI. The chain's CDR3 is CASSGEQMNTEAFF. The CDR3 nucleotides read TGTGCCAGCAGTGGGGAACAAATGAACACTGAAGCTTTCTTT.

The V gene is TRBV20-1, the J gene TRBJ1-1; D not resolved. In germline, CDR1 is DFQATT, CDR2 SNEGSKA (reference sequence). Trimming cost V 0 bases and J 0 bases, with 8 bases left between them. This CDR3 contains 14 residues. The CDR3 DNA sequence: TGCAGTGCTAGAGATGTAGGAATGAACACTGAAGCTTTCTTT. Its translation is CSARDVGMNTEAFF.

This sequence joins TRBV2 and TRBJ1-6; D gene ambiguous. The CDR3 loop spans 14 amino acids. The germline CDR1 and CDR2 sequences are SNHLY and FYNNEI. The V end lost 2 bases, the J end lost 5 bases, and 7 bases lay between the germline ends. CDR3 sequence reads: CASSESRNNSPLHF. The CDR3, as DNA: TGTGCCAGCAGTGAAAGTCGCAATAATTCACCCCTCCACTTT.